Detailed here is one T cell receptor (beta chain). This entry comes from a study of cytomegalovirus exposure and HLA in healthy donors. PCR used 60 Vbeta primers and 13 Jbeta primers. Some clones are missing from TCRdb's copy, which holds only in-frame ones; the method was immunoSEQ multiplex PCR. The data hold roughly 180,000 clones, with roughly 73% observed a single time. Sequences were obtained from PBMCs. This clonotype was sampled from a woman in her thirties or forties in good health and CMV-seropositive.

CDR3 sequence reads: CAWSVRSTGNTIYF. CDR3 coding DNA: TGTGCCTGGAGTGTACGGTCCACTGGAAACACCATATATTTT. This chain uses TRBV30 with TRBJ1-3; D gene ambiguous. The CDR3 spans 14 residues. V lost 0 bases to trimming and J lost 2 bases, with 8 bases between them. Germline CDR1 is GTSNPN and CDR2 is SVGIG (reference sequence). The full variable domain, completed using reference TRBV30 and TRBJ1-3, is SQTIHQWPATLVQPVGSPLSLECTVEGTSNPNLYWYRQAAGRGLQLLFYSVGIGQISSEVPQNLSASRPQDRQFILSSKKLLLSDSGFYLCAWSVRSTGNTIYFGEGSWLTVV.